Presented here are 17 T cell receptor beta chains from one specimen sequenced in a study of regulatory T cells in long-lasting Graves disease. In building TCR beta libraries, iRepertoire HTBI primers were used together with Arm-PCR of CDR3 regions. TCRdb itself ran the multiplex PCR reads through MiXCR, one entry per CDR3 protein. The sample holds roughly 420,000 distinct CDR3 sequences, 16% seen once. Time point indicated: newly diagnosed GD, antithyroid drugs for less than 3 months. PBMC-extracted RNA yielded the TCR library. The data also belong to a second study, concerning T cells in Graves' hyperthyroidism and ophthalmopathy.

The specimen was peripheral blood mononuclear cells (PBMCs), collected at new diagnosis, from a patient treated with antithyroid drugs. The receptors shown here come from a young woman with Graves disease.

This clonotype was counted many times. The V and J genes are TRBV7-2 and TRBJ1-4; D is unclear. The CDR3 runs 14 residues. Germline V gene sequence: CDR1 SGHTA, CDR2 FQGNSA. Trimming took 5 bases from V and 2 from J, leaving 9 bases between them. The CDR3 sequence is CASSRQPTNEKLFF. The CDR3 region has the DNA TGTGCCAGCAGCCGACAACCCACTAATGAAAAACTGTTTTTT.

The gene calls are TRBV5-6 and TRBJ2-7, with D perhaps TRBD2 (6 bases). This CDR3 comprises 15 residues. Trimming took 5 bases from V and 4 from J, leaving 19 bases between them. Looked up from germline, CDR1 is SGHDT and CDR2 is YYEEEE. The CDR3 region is CASRRLWRGSYEQYF. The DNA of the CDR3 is TGTGCCAGCAGAAGGCTTTGGAGGGGTTCTTACGAGCAGTACTTC.

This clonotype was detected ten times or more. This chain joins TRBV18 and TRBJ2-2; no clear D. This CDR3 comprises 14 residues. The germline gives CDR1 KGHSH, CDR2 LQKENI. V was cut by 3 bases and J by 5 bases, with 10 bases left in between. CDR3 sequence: CASSPNLVTGELFF. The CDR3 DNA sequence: TGTGCCAGCTCACCTAACCTGGTAACCGGGGAGCTGTTTTTT. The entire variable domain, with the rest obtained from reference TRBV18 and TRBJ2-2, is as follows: NAGVMQNPRHLVRRRGQEARLRCSPMKGHSHVYWYRQLPEEGLKFMVYLQKENIIDESGMPKERFSAEFPKEGPSILRIQQVVRGDSAAYFCASSPNLVTGELFFGEGSRLTVL.

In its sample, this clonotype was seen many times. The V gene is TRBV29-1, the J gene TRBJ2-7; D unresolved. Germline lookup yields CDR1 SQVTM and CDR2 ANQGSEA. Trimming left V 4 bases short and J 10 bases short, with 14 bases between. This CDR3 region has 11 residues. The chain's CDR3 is CSVVLAQSQYF. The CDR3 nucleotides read TGCAGCGTTGTTTTAGCTCAATCCCAGTACTTC.

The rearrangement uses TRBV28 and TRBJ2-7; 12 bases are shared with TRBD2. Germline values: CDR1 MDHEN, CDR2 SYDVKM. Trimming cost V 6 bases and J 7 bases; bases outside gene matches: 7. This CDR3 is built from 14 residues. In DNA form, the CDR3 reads TGTGCCAGCAGACCGACTAGCGGGAGCAGGGAGCAGTACTTC. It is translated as CASRPTSGSREQYF.

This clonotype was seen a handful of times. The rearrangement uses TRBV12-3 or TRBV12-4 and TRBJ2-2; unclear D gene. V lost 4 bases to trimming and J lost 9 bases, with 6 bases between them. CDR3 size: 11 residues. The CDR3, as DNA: TGTGCCAGCAGTTCAATGAGGGAGCTGTTTTTT. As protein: CASSSMRELFF.

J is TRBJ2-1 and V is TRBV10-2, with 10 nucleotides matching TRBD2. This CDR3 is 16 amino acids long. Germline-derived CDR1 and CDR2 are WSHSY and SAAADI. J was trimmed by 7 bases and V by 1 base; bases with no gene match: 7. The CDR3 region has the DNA TGCGCCAGCAGTGAGTTGTTTAGCGGGAGGCTAAATGAGCAGTTCTTC. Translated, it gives CASSELFSGRLNEQFF.

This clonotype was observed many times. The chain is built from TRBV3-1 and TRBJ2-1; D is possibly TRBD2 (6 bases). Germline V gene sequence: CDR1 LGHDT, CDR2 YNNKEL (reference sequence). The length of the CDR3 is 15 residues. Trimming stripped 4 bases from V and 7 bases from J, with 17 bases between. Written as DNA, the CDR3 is TGTGCCAGCAGCCCCTCGTGGAGGGCCATGAATGAGCAGTTCTTC. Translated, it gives CASSPSWRAMNEQFF.

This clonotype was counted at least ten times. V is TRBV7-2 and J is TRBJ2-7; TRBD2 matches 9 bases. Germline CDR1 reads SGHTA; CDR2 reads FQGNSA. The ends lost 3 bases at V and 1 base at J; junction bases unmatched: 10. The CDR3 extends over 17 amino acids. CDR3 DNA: TGTGCCAGCAGCTTTAGGATTAGCGGGGGCTCTTCCTACGAGCAGTACTTC. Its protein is CASSFRISGGSSYEQYF.

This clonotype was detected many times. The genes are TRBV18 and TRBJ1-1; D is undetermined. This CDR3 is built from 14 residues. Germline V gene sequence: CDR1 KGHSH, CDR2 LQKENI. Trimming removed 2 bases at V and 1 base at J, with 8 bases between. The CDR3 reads CASSPTNKNTEAFF. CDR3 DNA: TGTGCCAGCTCACCAACCAACAAGAACACTGAAGCTTTCTTT.

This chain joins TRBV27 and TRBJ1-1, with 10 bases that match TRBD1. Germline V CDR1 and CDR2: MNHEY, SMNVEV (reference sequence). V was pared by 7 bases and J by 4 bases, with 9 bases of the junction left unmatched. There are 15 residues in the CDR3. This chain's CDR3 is CASTYSGTGVTEAFF. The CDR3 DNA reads TGTGCCAGCACCTATTCCGGGACAGGGGTCACTGAAGCTTTCTTT.

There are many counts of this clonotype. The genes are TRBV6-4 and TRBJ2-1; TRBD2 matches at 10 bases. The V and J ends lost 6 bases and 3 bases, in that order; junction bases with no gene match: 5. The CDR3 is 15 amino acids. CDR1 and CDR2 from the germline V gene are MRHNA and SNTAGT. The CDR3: CASSQREGDYNEQFF. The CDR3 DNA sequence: TGTGCCAGCAGCCAGCGGGAGGGGGACTACAATGAGCAGTTCTTC.

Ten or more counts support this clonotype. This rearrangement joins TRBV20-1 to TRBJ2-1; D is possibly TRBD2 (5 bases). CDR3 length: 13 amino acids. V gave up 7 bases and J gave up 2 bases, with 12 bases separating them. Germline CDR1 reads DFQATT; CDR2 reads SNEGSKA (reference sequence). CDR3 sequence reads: CSEASRAYNEQFF. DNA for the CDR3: TGCAGTGAGGCTAGCCGAGCCTACAATGAGCAGTTCTTC.

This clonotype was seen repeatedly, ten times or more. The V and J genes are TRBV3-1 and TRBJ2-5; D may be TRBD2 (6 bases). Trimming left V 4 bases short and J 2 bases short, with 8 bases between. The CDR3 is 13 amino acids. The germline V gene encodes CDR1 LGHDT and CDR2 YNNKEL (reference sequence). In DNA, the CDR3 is TGTGCCAGCAGCCGGCGGGGTCAAGAGACCCAGTACTTC. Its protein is CASSRRGQETQYF.

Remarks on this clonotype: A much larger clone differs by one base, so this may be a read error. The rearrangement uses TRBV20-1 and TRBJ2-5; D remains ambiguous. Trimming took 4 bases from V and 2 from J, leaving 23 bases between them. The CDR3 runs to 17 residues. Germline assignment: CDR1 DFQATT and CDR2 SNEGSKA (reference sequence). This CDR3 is CSATQRWMATLQETQYF. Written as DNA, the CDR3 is TGCAGTGCTACCCAGAGGTGGATGGCTACCTTACAAGAGACCCAGTACTTC.

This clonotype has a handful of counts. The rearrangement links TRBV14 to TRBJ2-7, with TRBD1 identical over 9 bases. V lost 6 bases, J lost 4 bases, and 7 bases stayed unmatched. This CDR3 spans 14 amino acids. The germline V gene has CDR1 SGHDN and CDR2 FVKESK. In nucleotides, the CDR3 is TGTGCCAGCAGAAGACAGGGGGAAAGGTACGAGCAGTACTTC. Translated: CASRRQGERYEQYF.

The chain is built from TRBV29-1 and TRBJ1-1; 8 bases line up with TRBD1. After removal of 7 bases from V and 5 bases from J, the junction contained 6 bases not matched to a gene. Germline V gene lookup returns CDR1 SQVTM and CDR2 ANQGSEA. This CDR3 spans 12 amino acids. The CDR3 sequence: CSGLDRGTEAFF. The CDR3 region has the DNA TGCAGCGGCCTTGACAGGGGTACTGAAGCTTTCTTT.